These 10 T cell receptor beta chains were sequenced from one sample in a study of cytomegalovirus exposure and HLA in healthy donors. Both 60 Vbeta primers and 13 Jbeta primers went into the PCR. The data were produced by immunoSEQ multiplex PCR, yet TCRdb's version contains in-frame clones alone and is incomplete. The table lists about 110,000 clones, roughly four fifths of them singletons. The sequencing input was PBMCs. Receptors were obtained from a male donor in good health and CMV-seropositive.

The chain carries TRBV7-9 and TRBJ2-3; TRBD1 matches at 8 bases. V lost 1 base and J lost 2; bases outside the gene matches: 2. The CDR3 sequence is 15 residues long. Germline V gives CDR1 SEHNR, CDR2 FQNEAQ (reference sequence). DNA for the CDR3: TGTGCCAGCAGCTTAGGGACAGGGAACACAGATACGCAGTATTTT. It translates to CASSLGTGNTDTQYF.

The CDR3 DNA follows: TGTGCCTGGAGTTTAGCGGGAGGGCCACAGGATACGCAGTATTTT. This encodes CAWSLAGGPQDTQYF. The chain joins TRBV30 to TRBJ2-3, with 11 bases that match TRBD2. CDR1 is GTSNPN and CDR2 is SVGIG in the germline V gene (reference sequence). With V trimmed by 2 bases and J by 6 bases, 7 bases remained unmatched. The CDR3 is 15 amino acids.

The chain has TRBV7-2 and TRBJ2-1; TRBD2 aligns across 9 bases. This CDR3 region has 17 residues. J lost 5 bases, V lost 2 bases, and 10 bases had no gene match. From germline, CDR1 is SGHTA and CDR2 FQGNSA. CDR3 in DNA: TGTGCCAGCAGCTTACATCCCGTAGCGGGAGTGAACAATGAGCAGTTCTTC. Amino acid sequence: CASSLHPVAGVNNEQFF.

The DNA for the CDR3 is TGTGCCAGCAGCCGAAGCCAGGACTCTGGAAACACCATATATTTT. Its protein product is CASSRSQDSGNTIYF. This chain connects TRBV6-5 to TRBJ1-3; D call uncertain. The V gene's germline CDR1 is MNHEY and CDR2 SVGAGI. The CDR3 has 15 residues. The V and J ends lost 6 bases and 0 bases respectively, with 12 bases between them.

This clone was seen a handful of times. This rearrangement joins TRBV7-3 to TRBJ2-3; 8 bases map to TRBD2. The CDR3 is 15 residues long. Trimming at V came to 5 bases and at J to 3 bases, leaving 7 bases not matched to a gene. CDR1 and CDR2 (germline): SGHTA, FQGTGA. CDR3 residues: CASSHSGGQTDTQYF. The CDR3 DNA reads TGTGCCAGCAGCCACAGCGGGGGTCAAACAGATACGCAGTATTTT.

The CDR3 DNA reads TGTGCCAGCAGGCGCGGGACGGATTATAGCAATCAGCCCCAGCATTTT. Protein sequence: CASRRGTDYSNQPQHF. The chain is built from TRBV6-6 and TRBJ1-5; possibly TRBD1 for D (5 bases). Trimming pared 6 bases from V and 0 bases from J, leaving 15 bases between. This CDR3 is built from 16 residues. CDR1 and CDR2 from the germline V gene are MNHNY and SVGAGI (reference sequence).

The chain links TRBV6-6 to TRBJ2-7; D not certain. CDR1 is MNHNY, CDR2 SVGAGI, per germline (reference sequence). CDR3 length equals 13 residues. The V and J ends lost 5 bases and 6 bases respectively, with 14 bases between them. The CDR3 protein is CASSDTAFGEQYF. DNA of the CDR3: TGTGCCAGCAGTGACACGGCATTCGGCGAGCAGTACTTC.

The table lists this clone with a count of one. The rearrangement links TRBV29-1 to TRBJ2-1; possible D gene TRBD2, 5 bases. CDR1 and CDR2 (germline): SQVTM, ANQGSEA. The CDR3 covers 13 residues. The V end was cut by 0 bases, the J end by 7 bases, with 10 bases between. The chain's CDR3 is CSVEDLAMNEQFF. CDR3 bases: TGCAGCGTTGAAGACCTAGCTATGAATGAGCAGTTCTTC.

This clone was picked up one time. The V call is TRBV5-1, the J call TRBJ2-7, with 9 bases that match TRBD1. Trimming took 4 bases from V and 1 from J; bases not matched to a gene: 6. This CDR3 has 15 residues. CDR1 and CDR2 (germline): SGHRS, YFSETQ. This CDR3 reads CASSISGTGSYEQYF. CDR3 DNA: TGCGCCAGCAGCATATCCGGGACAGGGTCCTACGAGCAGTACTTC.

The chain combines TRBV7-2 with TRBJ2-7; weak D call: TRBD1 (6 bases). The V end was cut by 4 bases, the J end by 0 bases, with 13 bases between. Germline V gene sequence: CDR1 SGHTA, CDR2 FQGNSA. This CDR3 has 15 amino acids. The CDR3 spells CASSYTGTYSYEQYF. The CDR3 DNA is TGTGCCAGCAGCTACACCGGGACATACTCCTACGAGCAGTACTTC.